Each of the 8 T cell receptor beta chains below was sequenced from the same sample in a study of CD8 T cell repertoires and HIV-1 epitope variants. This table comes from immunoSEQ multiplex PCR, and its TCRdb copy is limited to in-frame clones, with some not included. This table holds 5,000 to 6,500 clones, about 65% found once. Their specific antigens are unknown. Sequenced material: cultured CD8+ T cells derived from PBMCs. Every receptor here comes from a male donor with HIV.

The J gene is TRBJ1-4, the V gene TRBV11-2; D remains ambiguous. V was cut by 5 bases and J by 0 bases, with 7 bases left in between. Germline CDR1 is SGHAT and CDR2 is FQNNGV. The CDR3 loop spans 14 amino acids. The CDR3 sequence: CASSPASTNEKLFF. Written as DNA, the CDR3 is TGTGCCAGCAGCCCCGCGTCAACTAATGAAAAACTGTTTTTT.

Here the CDR3 DNA reads TGTGCCAGCAGATACAGGGGGCCGGTGACTGAAGCTTTCTTT. Protein: CASRYRGPVTEAFF. This chain joins TRBV27 and TRBJ1-1; 9 positions match TRBD1. This CDR3 region has 14 residues. V gave up 6 bases and J gave up 5 bases; unmatched junction bases: 7. The V gene's germline CDR1 is MNHEY and CDR2 SMNVEV (reference sequence).

By its share, this clone is large (0.1 to 1%). The chain uses TRBV28 and TRBJ1-2; D ambiguous. Germline V gives CDR1 MDHEN, CDR2 SYDVKM. V was trimmed by 5 bases and J by 1 base, leaving 17 bases between them. The CDR3 is 16 amino acids. DNA for the CDR3: TGTGCCAGCAGTCTCATGCCCCTGGACTATAACTATGGCTACACCTTC. Amino acid sequence: CASSLMPLDYNYGYTF.

The chain couples TRBV6-5 to TRBJ2-7; TRBD1 matches at 7 bases. There are 15 residues in the CDR3. The V and J ends lost 6 bases and 2 bases, in that order; junction bases with no gene match: 10. Germline CDR1 MNHEY, CDR2 SVGAGI. The CDR3 loop is CASSLTGSFTYEQYF. CDR3 DNA sequence: TGTGCCAGCAGCCTGACAGGGTCATTTACCTACGAGCAGTACTTC.

The chain joins TRBV2 to TRBJ2-7; TRBD2 agrees at 8 bases. With 5 bases clipped from V and 3 bases from J, the junction kept 6 bases outside the gene matches. Germline V lookup: CDR1 SNHLY, CDR2 FYNNEI. The CDR3 is made up of 14 amino acids. The CDR3 sequence is CASSPTSGYYEQYF. Here the CDR3 DNA reads TGTGCCAGCAGTCCAACTAGCGGCTACTACGAGCAGTACTTC.

This chain joins TRBV4-1 and TRBJ2-2, with 9 bases identical to TRBD1. J was trimmed by 8 bases and V by 5 bases; bases with no gene match: 9. In germline, CDR1 is MGHRA, CDR2 YSYEKL. CDR3 length: 15 amino acids. The CDR3 spells CASSSHRGQTGELFF. CDR3 nucleotide sequence: TGCGCCAGCAGCTCCCACAGGGGGCAAACTGGGGAGCTGTTTTTT.

This chain links TRBV5-8 with TRBJ2-5, with 14 nucleotides matching TRBD2. V dropped 4 bases and J dropped 4; count of bases not matched to a gene: 9. Germline-derived CDR1 and CDR2 are SGHTS and YDEGEE. This CDR3 contains 17 residues. The CDR3 region is CASSPWTSGRIGETQYF. CDR3 nucleotides: TGTGCCAGCAGCCCTTGGACTAGCGGGAGGATCGGAGAGACCCAGTACTTC.

The gene calls are TRBV29-1 and TRBJ2-7, with 12 bases lining up with TRBD2. CDR3 length: 17 amino acids. The germline V gene has CDR1 SQVTM and CDR2 ANQGSEA. The J segment lost 3 bases and the V segment lost 0 bases, leaving 9 bases of the junction unmatched. CDR3 residues: CSVEDWGLLAGGYEQYF. Written as DNA, the CDR3 is TGCAGCGTTGAAGATTGGGGGTTACTAGCGGGAGGCTACGAGCAGTACTTC.